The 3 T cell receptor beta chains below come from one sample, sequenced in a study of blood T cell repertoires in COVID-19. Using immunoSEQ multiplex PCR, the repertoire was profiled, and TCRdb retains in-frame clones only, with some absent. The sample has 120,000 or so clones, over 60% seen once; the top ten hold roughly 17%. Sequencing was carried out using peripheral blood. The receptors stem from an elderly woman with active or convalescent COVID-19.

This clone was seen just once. CDR3 residues: CASRNLASARETQYF. The DNA for the CDR3 is TGCGCCAGCAGAAATCTAGCGTCCGCACGGGAGACCCAGTACTTC. The rearrangement uses TRBV5-1 and TRBJ2-5; tentative D call: TRBD2 (6 bases). CDR3 length: 15 residues. Germline CDR1 reads SGHRS; CDR2 reads YFSETQ. Trimming left V 5 bases short and J 5 bases short, with 19 bases between.

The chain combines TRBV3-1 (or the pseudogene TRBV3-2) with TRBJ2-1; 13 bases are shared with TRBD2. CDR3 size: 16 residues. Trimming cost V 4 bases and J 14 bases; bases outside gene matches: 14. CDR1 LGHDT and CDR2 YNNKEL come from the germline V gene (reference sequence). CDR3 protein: CASSRRGLAGTERKFF. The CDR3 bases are TGTGCCAGCAGCCGCCGGGGACTAGCGGGGACAGAGAGGAAGTTCTTC.

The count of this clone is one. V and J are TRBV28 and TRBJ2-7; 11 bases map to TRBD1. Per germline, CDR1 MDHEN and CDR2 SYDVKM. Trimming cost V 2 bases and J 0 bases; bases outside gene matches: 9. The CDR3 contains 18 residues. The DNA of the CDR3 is TGTGCCAGCAGTTTAATAAAGGCTGGACAGGGGGCCTCCTACGAGCAGTACTTC. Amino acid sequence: CASSLIKAGQGASYEQYF.